The 19 T cell receptor beta chains reported below all come from one sample, sequenced in a study of regulatory T cells in long-lasting Graves disease. Arm-PCR with iRepertoire HTBI primers amplified the CDR3 regions for these TCR beta libraries. In TCRdb, the multiplex PCR reads were re-called with MiXCR into one record per CDR3 protein. Of approximately 440,000 distinct CDR3 sequences listed, 23% are singletons. The time point denotes: persistent/refractory GD, antithyroid drugs over 5 years with positive TRAb. PBMC-derived RNA was used for the TCR library. The specimen was peripheral blood mononuclear cells (PBMCs), collected when the disease was refractory, from a patient treated with antithyroid drugs. Every receptor here comes from a female donor with Graves disease.

About this clonotype itself: A junction end diverges from the germline sequence, so it may reflect a read error. The chain recombines TRBV6-1 with TRBJ1-1, with 7 bases lining up with TRBD1. Germline V gene lookup returns CDR1 MNHNS and CDR2 SASEGT. This CDR3 has 15 residues. The CDR3 sequence is CASREGTAQNTEAFF. DNA of the CDR3: TGTGCCAGCAGAGAAGGGACAGCCCAAAACACTGAAGCTTTCTTT.

The chain uses TRBV19 and TRBJ1-1; D remains ambiguous. The CDR3 consists of 13 residues. Germline V gene lookup returns CDR1 LNHDA and CDR2 SQIVND (reference sequence). V was clipped by 3 bases and J by 0 bases, with 5 bases between them. CDR3 nucleotide sequence: TGTGCCAGTAGTATGTCCATGAACACTGAAGCTTTCTTT. It specifies CASSMSMNTEAFF.

The chain employs TRBV12-3 or TRBV12-4 and TRBJ2-1; 7 positions agree with TRBD2. This CDR3 comprises 13 residues. V was clipped by 3 bases and J by 8 bases; unmatched bases: 4. CDR3 residues: CASSFPREHEQFF. DNA for the CDR3: TGTGCCAGCAGTTTTCCGCGGGAGCATGAGCAGTTCTTC.

This clonotype was found a few times. For the CDR3, the DNA is TGCGCCAGCAGCTTGGATACTTATAGCGGGAGGGTATACGAGCAGTACTTC. Translating it yields CASSLDTYSGRVYEQYF. This chain links TRBV5-1 with TRBJ2-7; 11 bases are shared with TRBD2. Germline V gene sequence: CDR1 SGHRS, CDR2 YFSETQ. The CDR3 extends over 17 amino acids. Losses at the gene ends were 0 bases for V and 4 bases for J; bases not matched to a gene: 9.

In this sample, this clonotype turned up a few times. The rearrangement links TRBV20-1 to TRBJ2-3; TRBD2 matches 11 bases. The germline V gene has CDR1 DFQATT and CDR2 SNEGSKA (reference sequence). The CDR3 contains 15 residues. V lost 5 bases and J lost 3; bases outside the gene matches: 7. The CDR3 reads CSAGPSGRLTDTQYF. DNA of the CDR3: TGCAGTGCTGGACCTAGCGGGAGGTTGACAGATACGCAGTATTTT.

For the CDR3, the DNA is TGTGCCTGGAATGTTGGTGGTGGAATGAACACTGAAGCTTTCTTT. The encoded protein is CAWNVGGGMNTEAFF. The gene calls are TRBV30 and TRBJ1-1; D is uncertain. The V gene lost 4 bases and the J gene lost 0 bases, with 15 bases spanning the gap. CDR1 GTSNPN and CDR2 SVGIG come from the germline V gene (reference sequence). The CDR3 contains 15 residues. Full variable domain (outside the CDR3, taken from reference TRBV30 and TRBJ1-1): SQTIHQWPATLVQPVGSPLSLECTVEGTSNPNLYWYRQAAGRGLQLLFYSVGIGQISSEVPQNLSASRPQDRQFILSSKKLLLSDSGFYLCAWNVGGGMNTEAFFGQGTRLTVV.

The sample holds a few counts of this clonotype. The chain joins TRBV7-6 to TRBJ1-3; the D is unclear. The V end lost 6 bases, the J end lost 2 bases, and 8 bases lay between the germline ends. Germline CDR1 SGHVS, CDR2 FNYEAQ. The CDR3 runs to 13 residues. This CDR3 is CASRRTAGNTIYF. CDR3 nucleotides: TGTGCCAGCAGAAGGACGGCTGGAAACACCATATATTTT.

V is TRBV10-3 and J is TRBJ2-6; 7 nucleotides line up with TRBD2. V was pared by 10 bases and J by 0 bases, with 12 bases of the junction left unmatched. CDR1 is ENHRY, CDR2 SYGVKD, per germline. This CDR3 comprises 17 residues. DNA for the CDR3: TGTGCCAGCACCCTGCGGGGGACCTCCTCTGGGGCCAACGTCCTGACTTTC. This codes for CASTLRGTSSGANVLTF.

With respect to this clonotype: The missing conserved phenylalanine or tryptophan at the end of this CDR3 makes a read error likely. The rearrangement uses TRBV7-9 and TRBJ2-5, with D tentatively TRBD1 (5 bases). Per germline, CDR1 SEHNR and CDR2 FQNEAQ (reference sequence). V was pared by 5 bases and J by 11 bases, with 12 bases between. The CDR3 is made up of 11 amino acids. The CDR3 bases are TGTGCCAGCAGCCTAAGACAGTCACAGTACCTC. As protein: CASSLRQSQYL.

This chain connects TRBV24-1 to TRBJ2-2, with D unresolved. The V gene's germline CDR1 is KGHDR and CDR2 SFDVKD. The CDR3 is 14 residues long. The V end lost 9 bases, the J end lost 5 bases, and 15 bases lay between the germline ends. CDR3 sequence reads: CATGPSELTGELFF. Written as DNA, the CDR3 is TGTGCCACCGGTCCCAGCGAGCTAACCGGGGAGCTGTTTTTT.

Regarding this clonotype: One base away lies a much larger clone, so this may be a sequencing read error. The rearrangement links TRBV2 to TRBJ2-7, with D possibly matching TRBD1 (7 bases). This CDR3 is 13 amino acids long. The germline V gene encodes CDR1 SNHLY and CDR2 FYNNEI. CDR3 loop: CASMVTGRDERYF. In nucleotides, the CDR3 is TGTGCCAGCATGGTGACAGGGCGGGACGAGCGGTACTTC.

The chain joins TRBV7-2 to TRBJ1-2, with D unclear. The CDR3 sequence is 16 residues long. Trimming cost V 0 bases and J 5 bases, with 16 bases left between them. CDR1 SGHTA and CDR2 FQGNSA come from the germline V gene. CDR3 loop: CASSLAGRSQYYGYTF. The CDR3 DNA sequence: TGTGCCAGCAGCTTAGCGGGCAGGTCTCAATATTATGGCTACACCTTC.

This clonotype was detected ten times or more. The CDR3, as DNA: TGTGCCAGCAGTGAAGGTCGGGGGACTAGCGGGGAAGAGACCCAGTACTTC. Encoded protein: CASSEGRGTSGEETQYF. The V gene is TRBV2, the J gene TRBJ2-5; 13 bases are a match to TRBD2. V gave up 1 base and J gave up 3 bases; unmatched junction bases: 5. From germline, CDR1 is SNHLY and CDR2 FYNNEI. The CDR3 contains 17 residues.

Ten or more counts support this clonotype. The rearrangement joins TRBV27 to TRBJ1-2, with D uncertain. V lost 4 bases to trimming and J lost 3 bases, with 12 bases between them. There are 14 residues in the CDR3. Germline assignment: CDR1 MNHEY and CDR2 SMNVEV (reference sequence). CDR3 bases: TGTGCCAGCAGTTCAACCCTGGTGGACTATGGCTACACCTTC. It is translated as CASSSTLVDYGYTF.

The chain employs TRBV7-2 and TRBJ2-7, with D maybe TRBD1 (6 bases). This CDR3 has 15 residues. Germline CDR1 reads SGHTA; CDR2 reads FQGNSA. V lost 6 bases and J 2 bases, leaving 17 bases between the germline ends. The CDR3 DNA reads as TGTGCCAGCAGTTGGACAGAGATCTCGGCCTACGAGCAGTACTTC. It specifies CASSWTEISAYEQYF. Full variable domain (missing parts from reference TRBV7-2 and TRBJ2-7): GAGVSQSPSNKVTEKGKDVELRCDPISGHTALYWYRQSLGQGLEFLIYFQGNSAPDKSGLPSDRFSAERTGGSVSTLTIQRTQQEDSAVYLCASSWTEISAYEQYFGPGTRLTVT.

This clonotype was recorded at least ten times. This chain joins TRBV6-1 and TRBJ2-7, with TRBD1 identical over 7 bases. This CDR3 has 13 amino acids. V dropped 6 bases and J dropped 4; count of bases not matched to a gene: 6. CDR1 and CDR2 from the germline V gene are MNHNS and SASEGT. The CDR3 DNA sequence: TGTGCCAGCAGACCGGGACAGAGATACGAGCAGTACTTC. Protein product: CASRPGQRYEQYF.

The chain is built from TRBV4-3 and TRBJ1-1; D may be TRBD1 (5 bases). Germline CDR1 reads LGHNA; CDR2 reads YSLEER. The CDR3 has 16 amino acids. V lost 0 bases, J lost 2 bases, and 13 bases lay in between. CDR3 DNA sequence: TGCGCCAGCAGCCAAGATATAGGAGACAGTAACACTGAAGCTTTCTTT. Encoded protein: CASSQDIGDSNTEAFF.

The chain couples TRBV5-6 to TRBJ2-3, with D perhaps being TRBD1 or TRBD2 (6 bases each). CDR1 is SGHDT, CDR2 YYEEEE, per germline. The CDR3 contains 14 residues. V was trimmed by 0 bases and J by 6 bases, leaving 11 bases between them. CDR3 DNA sequence: TGTGCCAGCAGCTTGGTTTGGGGGGCGGATACGCAGTATTTT. It encodes CASSLVWGADTQYF.

V usage is TRBV5-8 and J usage is TRBJ2-5; D is uncertain. The CDR3 sequence is 14 residues long. Per the germline V gene, CDR1 is SGHTS and CDR2 is YDEGEE. The V and J ends lost 0 bases and 5 bases respectively, with 11 bases between them. This CDR3 reads CASSLVLFGETQYF. CDR3 DNA: TGTGCCAGCAGCTTGGTGCTATTCGGCGAGACCCAGTACTTC.